These 27 T cell receptor beta chains were sequenced from one sample in a study of glioma-infiltrating T cells. Amplification of TCR alpha and beta CDR3 regions from RNA used iRepertoire nested multiplex PCR. TCRdb re-called the multiplex PCR reads with MiXCR, one entry per CDR3 protein. The data contain approximately 5,800 distinct CDR3 sequences, over 40% of them singletons. Sequenced sample: glioma tissue, nonneoplastic brain tissue, or PBMCs (not recorded which). The receptors stem from a human donor with low-grade glioma or glioblastoma, undergoing nonglioma brain surgery, or in good health (not recorded which).

The rearrangement uses TRBV28 and TRBJ2-1, with 13 bases lining up with TRBD2. The CDR3 is 15 amino acids. V lost 6 bases to trimming and J lost 10 bases; unmatched junction nucleotides: 9. The germline CDR1 and CDR2 sequences are MDHEN and SYDVKM. The CDR3 nucleotides are TGTGCCAGCAGCAGCGGACTAGCGGGGGTACAGGAGCAGTTCTTC. Protein sequence: CASSSGLAGVQEQFF.

By share, this clonotype counts as medium-sized (0.01 to 0.1%). The CDR3 is CASSLGSSEAFF. The DNA for the CDR3 is TGTGCCAGCAGCTTGGGTAGTTCTGAAGCTTTCTTT. This rearrangement joins TRBV7-9 to TRBJ1-1; D is ambiguous. The CDR3 length is 12 residues. Germline CDR1 is SEHNR and CDR2 is FQNEAQ (reference sequence). The germline V and J ends were trimmed by 3 bases and 6 bases, with 8 bases remaining between them.

This rearrangement joins TRBV7-2 to TRBJ1-1, with D unresolved. This CDR3 region has 9 residues. Germline V CDR1 and CDR2: SGHTA, FQGNSA. CDR3 sequence (DNA): TGTGCACACCCCCTAGAAGCTTTCTTT. Residues: CAHPLEAFF. The full variable domain, with the rest looked up from reference TRBV7-2 and TRBJ1-1, is GAGVSQSPSNKVTEKGKDVELRCDPISGHTALYWYRQSLGQGLEFLIYFQGNSAPDKSGLPSDRFSAERTGGSVSTLTIQRTQQEDSAVYLCAHPLEAFFGQGTRLTVV.

The J gene is TRBJ1-5, the V gene TRBV27; no clear D. CDR1 and CDR2 (germline): MNHEY, SMNVEV (reference sequence). The CDR3 length is 15 residues. The V and J ends lost 5 bases and 1 base respectively, with 12 bases between them. CDR3 DNA: TGTGCCAGCAGTAGGAACGGCGGAAGCAATCAGCCCCAGCATTTT. It is translated as CASSRNGGSNQPQHF.

This clonotype is medium-sized by share. This chain links TRBV27 with TRBJ1-2; no firm D call. Germline values: CDR1 MNHEY, CDR2 SMNVEV (reference sequence). CDR3 length equals 13 residues. Trimming removed 3 bases from V and 4 bases from J, with 9 bases in between. DNA for the CDR3: TGTGCCAGCAGTTTCGCGCAACCCTATGGCTACACCTTC. Its protein is CASSFAQPYGYTF.

This sequence joins TRBV27 and TRBJ1-1; D is unclear. Germline V gene lookup returns CDR1 MNHEY and CDR2 SMNVEV (reference sequence). Trimming pared 5 bases from V and 1 base from J, leaving 23 bases between. The length of the CDR3 is 18 residues. This chain's CDR3 is CASSPPPPFRETNTEAFF. In DNA, the CDR3 is TGTGCCAGCAGTCCACCACCCCCGTTCCGGGAAACGAACACTGAAGCTTTCTTT.

In this sample, this clonotype turned up a few times. This chain links TRBV2 with TRBJ1-1; D remains ambiguous. The CDR3 is made up of 12 amino acids. The germline gives CDR1 SNHLY, CDR2 FYNNEI. V lost 7 bases, J lost 1 base, and 7 bases lay in between. The CDR3 nucleotides read TGTGCCAGCAAAGATTGGAACACTGAAGCTTTCTTT. It is translated as CASKDWNTEAFF.

As concerns this clonotype: Germline is not matched at one junction end, which may reflect a read error. The CDR3, as DNA: TGTGCCCGCAGCTTCACCACCCCTGCGCCGTTCTTC. Amino acid sequence: CARSFTTPAPFF. This sequence joins TRBV7-2 and TRBJ2-1; D unclear. CDR3 length: 12 residues. Germline CDR1 SGHTA, CDR2 FQGNSA.

This clonotype was detected many times. The V gene is TRBV20-1, the J gene TRBJ1-5; tentatively, D is TRBD1 (5 bases). This CDR3 is built from 17 residues. The V and J ends lost 0 bases and 0 bases respectively, with 15 bases between them. CDR1 DFQATT and CDR2 SNEGSKA come from the germline V gene (reference sequence). CDR3: CSARDVVRGTSNQPQHF. The CDR3 DNA sequence: TGCAGTGCTAGAGATGTAGTGAGGGGCACTAGCAATCAGCCCCAGCATTTT.

Sample share makes this clonotype medium-sized. This sequence joins TRBV27 and TRBJ1-5; D ambiguous. Germline loops: CDR1 MNHEY, CDR2 SMNVEV (reference sequence). The CDR3 totals 15 residues. V shed 5 bases and J shed 4 bases, with 15 bases lying between them. The CDR3 DNA follows: TGTGCCAGCAGTACCCGGATCGGGCGGAATCAGCCCCAGCATTTT. Protein product: CASSTRIGRNQPQHF.

This clonotype is labeled medium-sized (0.01 to 0.1%). The genes are TRBV27 and TRBJ2-1; the match to TRBD2 covers 8 bases. V lost 6 bases, J lost 8 bases, and 12 bases stayed unmatched. Germline V lookup: CDR1 MNHEY, CDR2 SMNVEV (reference sequence). The CDR3 has 15 amino acids. The CDR3 region is CASSSAGVIGDEQFF. The CDR3 DNA reads TGTGCCAGCAGCTCAGCGGGAGTAATAGGCGATGAGCAGTTCTTC.

In regard to this clonotype: It may be a read error: a sequence one base away is much more abundant. V and J are TRBV25-1 and TRBJ2-7; no definite D call. This CDR3 is built from 11 residues. Per the germline V gene, CDR1 is MGHDK and CDR2 is SYGVNS. Trimming shortened V by 6 bases and J by 0 bases, and 3 bases separated the two germline ends. The CDR3 is CASSRSYEQYF. The CDR3 coding sequence is TGTGCCAGCAGCCGCTCCTACGAGCAGTACTTC.

On this clonotype: One base away lies a much larger clone, so this may be a sequencing read error. This sequence joins TRBV2 and TRBJ2-7, with a possible D match to TRBD2 (6 bases). This CDR3 contains 12 residues. CDR1 SNHLY and CDR2 FYNNEI come from the germline V gene. For the CDR3, the DNA is TGTACCAGCAAACCGGGAGCCTACGAGCAGTACTTC. Amino acids: CTSKPGAYEQYF. The full variable domain, with the rest looked up from reference TRBV2 and TRBJ2-7, is EPEVTQTPSHQVTQMGQEVILRCVPISNHLYFYWYRQILGQKVEFLVSFYNNEISEKSEIFDDQFSVERPDGSNFTLKIRSTKLEDSAMYFCTSKPGAYEQYFGPGTRLTVT.

This clonotype was observed many times. The V gene is TRBV18, the J gene TRBJ2-3, with D perhaps TRBD2 (6 bases). Per the germline V gene, CDR1 is KGHSH and CDR2 is LQKENI. The CDR3 loop spans 17 amino acids. V was trimmed by 0 bases and J by 2 bases, leaving 15 bases between them. CDR3 region: CASSPPALAAFTDTQYF. The CDR3 DNA reads TGTGCCAGCTCACCACCGGCGTTAGCGGCTTTCACAGATACGCAGTATTTT. Complete variable domain (other parts from reference TRBV18 and TRBJ2-3): NAGVMQNPRHLVRRRGQEARLRCSPMKGHSHVYWYRQLPEEGLKFMVYLQKENIIDESGMPKERFSAEFPKEGPSILRIQQVVRGDSAAYFCASSPPALAAFTDTQYFGPGTRLTVL.

Relative to its sample, this clonotype is medium-sized. This chain links TRBV15 with TRBJ2-6; unclear D gene. The germline V gene encodes CDR1 LNHNV and CDR2 YYDKDF (reference sequence). Trimming removed 3 bases at V and 0 bases at J, with 6 bases between. This CDR3 spans 15 amino acids. This CDR3 is CATSRTISGANVLTF. DNA for the CDR3: TGTGCCACCAGCAGGACCATCTCTGGGGCCAACGTCCTGACTTTC.

The chain combines TRBV6-5 with TRBJ1-2; unclear D gene. Trimming stripped 2 bases from V and 10 bases from J, with 17 bases between. Germline CDR1 reads MNHEY; CDR2 reads SVGAGI. The CDR3 spans 14 residues. CDR3 sequence (DNA): TGTGCCAGCAGTTACCCGACCGTCTTGGGAGCCTACACCTTC. The encoded protein is CASSYPTVLGAYTF.

The chain recombines TRBV27 with TRBJ2-3, with D hard to call. The CDR3 covers 13 residues. V lost 7 bases to trimming and J lost 3 bases, with 11 bases between them. Germline loops: CDR1 MNHEY, CDR2 SMNVEV (reference sequence). The CDR3 loop reads CASTPTLTDTQYF. Here the CDR3 DNA reads TGTGCCAGCACTCCTACGCTAACAGATACGCAGTATTTT.

The chain couples TRBV20-1 to TRBJ2-1, with TRBD2 identical over 8 bases. Trimming took 4 bases from V and 6 from J; bases not matched to a gene: 11. Per germline, CDR1 DFQATT and CDR2 SNEGSKA (reference sequence). There are 15 residues in the CDR3. This CDR3 is CSATFGAGGTNEQFF. Written as DNA, the CDR3 is TGCAGTGCTACCTTCGGCGCGGGAGGTACCAATGAGCAGTTCTTC.

The V gene is TRBV28, the J gene TRBJ2-7; TRBD2 matches at 8 bases. CDR1 and CDR2 from the germline V gene are MDHEN and SYDVKM. The CDR3 consists of 16 residues. V shed 2 bases and J 7 bases; nucleotides not matched to a gene: 13. DNA of the CDR3: TGTGCCAGCAGTTTAATGGGACGGGAGGGCCCTGATGAGCAGTACTTC. As protein: CASSLMGREGPDEQYF.

This clonotype was observed many times. The rearrangement links TRBV29-1 to TRBJ2-3, with a possible D match to TRBD2 (5 bases). The CDR3 spans 13 residues. V was clipped by 6 bases and J by 1 base, with 11 bases between them. The germline V gene encodes CDR1 SQVTM and CDR2 ANQGSEA. The CDR3, as DNA: TGCAGCGTGGCTCCCGGGGGCACAGATACGCAGTATTTT. Encoded protein: CSVAPGGTDTQYF.

In this sample, this clonotype is medium-sized. The V call is TRBV20-1, the J call TRBJ2-1, with TRBD1 matching over 7 bases. The CDR3 consists of 16 residues. J gave up 1 base and V 2 bases, and 8 bases lay outside the gene matches. Germline-derived CDR1 and CDR2 are DFQATT and SNEGSKA (reference sequence). CDR3 sequence: CSARKGQANSYNEQFF. The CDR3 nucleotides read TGCAGTGCTAGAAAAGGACAGGCTAATTCCTACAATGAGCAGTTCTTC.

This clonotype is labeled as medium-sized (0.01 to 0.1%). This rearrangement joins TRBV15 to TRBJ1-3; maybe TRBD1 (6 bases). V dropped 0 bases and J dropped 4 bases, with 10 bases sitting between them. CDR1 and CDR2 (germline): LNHNV, YYDKDF (reference sequence). CDR3 length equals 15 residues. CDR3 nucleotide sequence: TGTGCCACCAGCAGAGATCGGCAGGGGGGAAACACCATATATTTT. This sequence encodes CATSRDRQGGNTIYF. The full variable domain, its missing parts supplied by reference TRBV15 and TRBJ1-3, is DAMVIQNPRYQVTQFGKPVTLSCSQTLNHNVMYWYQQKSSQAPKLLFHYYDKDFNNEADTPDNFQSRRPNTSFCFLDIRSPGLGDTAMYLCATSRDRQGGNTIYFGEGSWLTVV.

V and J are TRBV9 and TRBJ2-2, with D hard to call. V lost 3 bases to trimming and J lost 9 bases, with 9 bases between them. This CDR3 is built from 12 residues. The germline CDR1 and CDR2 sequences are SGDLS and YYNGEE. CDR3 in DNA: TGTGCCAGCAGCGCAAGAACCAGGGAGCTGTTTTTT. Translating gives CASSARTRELFF.

The chain uses TRBV20-1 and TRBJ1-5; no clear D. V lost 3 bases and J lost 2, with 11 bases in between. The CDR3 is 14 amino acids. The germline V gene has CDR1 DFQATT and CDR2 SNEGSKA (reference sequence). CDR3 sequence: CSARSRAGNQPQHF. The CDR3 bases are TGCAGTGCTAGGTCCCGGGCGGGCAATCAGCCCCAGCATTTT.

Here the CDR3 DNA reads TGCGCCAGCAGCCAAACCGGGACAGGGGGCTGGGGAGAGACCCAGTACTTC. Amino acids: CASSQTGTGGWGETQYF. The chain joins TRBV4-1 to TRBJ2-5; 12 bases are shared with TRBD1. The CDR3 is 17 amino acids. V gave up 2 bases and J gave up 4 bases; unmatched junction bases: 8. Germline CDR1 and CDR2: MGHRA and YSYEKL.

Only one count was recorded for this clonotype. The chain links TRBV6-1 to TRBJ2-5; D is possibly TRBD1 (6 bases). Trimming took off 6 bases at V and 1 base at J, with 12 bases between the two ends. The CDR3 sequence is 14 residues long. CDR1 and CDR2 from the germline V gene are MNHNS and SASEGT. CDR3 sequence reads: CASSSLGAQETQYF. The CDR3 nucleotides are TGTGCCAGCAGCTCCCTGGGGGCCCAAGAGACCCAGTACTTC.

This clonotype was recorded at least ten times. This rearrangement joins TRBV30 to TRBJ2-1; TRBD2 matches 10 bases. CDR1 and CDR2 (germline): GTSNPN, SVGIG (reference sequence). The CDR3 runs to 17 residues. V gave up 1 base and J gave up 6 bases; unmatched junction bases: 12. This chain's CDR3 is CAWSDSSGSLGANEQFF. The CDR3 DNA is TGTGCCTGGAGTGATTCTAGCGGGAGCTTAGGGGCCAATGAGCAGTTCTTC.